This T cell receptor beta chain was obtained from a study of breast tumors, draining lymph nodes, adjacent tissues. Germline V gene sequence: CDR1 MNHEY, CDR2 SMNVEV (reference sequence). CDR3 length: 15 amino acids. Trimming removed 4 bases from V and 3 bases from J; junction bases left unmatched: 7. Samples came from axillary lymph nodes draining the breast cancer. This clonotype was counted a few times. Its antigen is as yet unknown. A single record per CDR3 protein comes from TCRdb applying MiXCR to the multiplex PCR reads. The sample consists of about 200,000 distinct CDR3 sequences, 30% to 35% of them appearing once. Whole-study findings and limits: The lymph node origin of tumor T cells was framed as consistent with a hypothesis, not demonstrated.

This receptor was identified in a female donor with breast cancer. Some clones in this sample may be carry-over from other donors' samples. The V and J genes are TRBV27 and TRBJ2-7; 9 nucleotides match TRBD1. The sample comprised axillary lymph node tissue. As DNA, the CDR3 is TGTGCCAGCAGTTACCCCGGGACAGGGATCTACGAGCAGTACTTC. Translated: CASSYPGTGIYEQYF.